The 2 T cell receptor beta chains reported below all come from one sample, sequenced in a study of sequential checkpoint blockade in melanoma. Documented treatment: randomized to nivolumab then ipilimumab (arm A) or the reverse (arm B). Sequencing was performed with immunoSEQ multiplex PCR; in TCRdb, only in-frame clones are kept and a portion is missing. The profile shows 1,500 to 2,000 clones, around a fifth of them singletons. Material: tumor tissue (inferred from file names), obtained from a patient given nivolumab and ipilimumab in sequence. These receptors came from a human donor with melanoma.

The chain links TRBV6-8 to TRBJ2-5; tentatively, D is TRBD1 or TRBD2 (5 bases each). The germline gives CDR1 MNHGY, CDR2 SAAAGT. V lost 6 bases and J 0 bases, leaving 8 bases between the germline ends. CDR3 size: 13 residues. The CDR3 bases are TGTGCCAGCAGCCGGGACCACCAAGAGACCCAGTACTTC. This gives the protein CASSRDHQETQYF.

This clone was counted ten times or more. The CDR3 region is CASSVTGGGETQYF. CDR3 DNA sequence: TGTGCCAGCAGCGTGACAGGGGGCGGGGAGACCCAGTACTTC. V gene TRBV7-4 combines with J gene TRBJ2-5; 10 bases map to TRBD1. V was pared by 5 bases and J by 5 bases, with 5 bases of the junction left unmatched. The germline V gene has CDR1 SGHVT and CDR2 SQSDAQ. CDR3 length: 14 amino acids.